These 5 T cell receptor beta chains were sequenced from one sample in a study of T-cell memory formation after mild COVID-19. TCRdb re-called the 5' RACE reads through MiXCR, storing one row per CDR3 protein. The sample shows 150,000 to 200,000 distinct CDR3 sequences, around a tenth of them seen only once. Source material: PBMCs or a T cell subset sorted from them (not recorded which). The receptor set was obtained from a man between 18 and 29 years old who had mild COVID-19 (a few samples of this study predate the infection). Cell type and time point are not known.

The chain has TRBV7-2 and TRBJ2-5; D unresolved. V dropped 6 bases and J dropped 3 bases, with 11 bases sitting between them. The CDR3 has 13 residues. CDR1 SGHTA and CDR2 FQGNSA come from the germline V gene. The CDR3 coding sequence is TGTGCCAGCAGACGCTTAGCCGAAGAGACCCAGTACTTC. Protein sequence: CASRRLAEETQYF.

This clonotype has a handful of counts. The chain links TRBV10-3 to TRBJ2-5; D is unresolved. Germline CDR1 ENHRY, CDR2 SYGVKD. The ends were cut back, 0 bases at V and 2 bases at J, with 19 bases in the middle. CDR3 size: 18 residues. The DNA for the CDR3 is TGTGCCATCAGTGAGTCGGCGGCGCAGAGAAGTCCGCAAGAGACCCAGTACTTC. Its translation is CAISESAAQRSPQETQYF.

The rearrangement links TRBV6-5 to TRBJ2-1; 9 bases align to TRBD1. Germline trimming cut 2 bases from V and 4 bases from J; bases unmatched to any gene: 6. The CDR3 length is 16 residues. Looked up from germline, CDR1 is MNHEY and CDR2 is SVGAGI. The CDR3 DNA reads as TGTGCCAGCAGTTACCGGGGACAGGGATATTACAATGAGCAGTTCTTC. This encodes CASSYRGQGYYNEQFF.

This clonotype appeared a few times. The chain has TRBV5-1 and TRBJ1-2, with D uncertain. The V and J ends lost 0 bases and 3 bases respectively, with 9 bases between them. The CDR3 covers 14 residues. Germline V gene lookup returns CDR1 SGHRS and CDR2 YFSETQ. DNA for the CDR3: TGCGCCAGCAGCTTGGAAGCAGCCTACTATGGCTACACCTTC. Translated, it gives CASSLEAAYYGYTF.

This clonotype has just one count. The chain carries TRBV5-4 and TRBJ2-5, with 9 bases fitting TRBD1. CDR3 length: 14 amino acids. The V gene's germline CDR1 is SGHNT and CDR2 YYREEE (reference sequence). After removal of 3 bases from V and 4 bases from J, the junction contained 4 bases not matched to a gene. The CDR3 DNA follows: TGTGCCAGCAGCTCCACAGGGGGCCCAGAGACCCAGTACTTC. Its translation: CASSSTGGPETQYF.